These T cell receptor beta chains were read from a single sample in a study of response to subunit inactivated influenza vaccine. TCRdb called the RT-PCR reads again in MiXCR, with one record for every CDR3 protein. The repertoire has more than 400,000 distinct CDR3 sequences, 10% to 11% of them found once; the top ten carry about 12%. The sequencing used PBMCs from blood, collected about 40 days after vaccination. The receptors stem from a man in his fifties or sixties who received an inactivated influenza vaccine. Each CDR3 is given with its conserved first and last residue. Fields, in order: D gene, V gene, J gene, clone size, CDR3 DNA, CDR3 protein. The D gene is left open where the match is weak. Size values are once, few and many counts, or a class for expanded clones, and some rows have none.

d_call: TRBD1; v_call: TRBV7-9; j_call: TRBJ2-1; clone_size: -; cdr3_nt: TGTGCCAGCAGCCCGGGGACAGGGGCCAACGAGCAGTTCTTC; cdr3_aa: CASSPGTGANEQFF
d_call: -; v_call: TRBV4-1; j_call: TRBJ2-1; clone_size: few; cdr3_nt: TGCGCCAGCAGCCGGTTCCTGGACAGCTCCTACAATGAGCAGTTCTTC; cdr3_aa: CASSRFLDSSYNEQFF
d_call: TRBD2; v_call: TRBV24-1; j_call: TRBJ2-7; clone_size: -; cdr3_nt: TGTGCCACCAGTGACCCCAACAGCGGGAGGGTGAGGCAGTACTTC; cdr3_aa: CATSDPNSGRVRQYF
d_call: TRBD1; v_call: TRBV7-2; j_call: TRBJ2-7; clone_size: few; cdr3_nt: TGTGCCAGCAGCCGGGGGACAGGGGCCGAGCAGTACTTC; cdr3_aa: CASSRGTGAEQYF
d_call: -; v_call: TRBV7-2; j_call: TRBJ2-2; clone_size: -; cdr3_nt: TGTGCCAGCCATTTGGGCAGGTTTTTCACCGGGGAGCTGTTTTTT; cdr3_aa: CASHLGRFFTGELFF
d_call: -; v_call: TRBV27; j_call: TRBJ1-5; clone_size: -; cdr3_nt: TGTGCCAGCAGTCGTGGACAGTACAATCAGCCCCAGCATTTT; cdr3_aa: CASSRGQYNQPQHF
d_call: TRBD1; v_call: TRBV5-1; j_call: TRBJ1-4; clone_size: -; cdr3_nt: TGCGCCAGCAGCAGGGGACAGGGAGATAATGCAAAACTGTTTTTT; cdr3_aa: CASSRGQGDNAKLFF
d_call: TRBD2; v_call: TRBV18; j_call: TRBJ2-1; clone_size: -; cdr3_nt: TGTGCCAGCTCACCAAGGACTAGCCTCTCCTACAATGAGCAGTTCTTC; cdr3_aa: CASSPRTSLSYNEQFF
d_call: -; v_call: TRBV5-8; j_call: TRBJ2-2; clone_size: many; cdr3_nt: TGTGCCAGCAGCCACAACCTTAGGGAGCTGTTTTTT; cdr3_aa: CASSHNLRELFF
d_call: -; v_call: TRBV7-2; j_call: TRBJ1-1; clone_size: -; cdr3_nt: TGTGCCAGCAGCTTAGCGTTTAGACGCCGCACGGGGAACACTGAAGCTTTCTTT; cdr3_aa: CASSLAFRRRTGNTEAFF
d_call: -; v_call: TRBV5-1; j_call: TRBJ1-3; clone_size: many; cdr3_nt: TGCGCCAGCAGCTTACAGGGTGACGGCACCATATATTTT; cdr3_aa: CASSLQGDGTIYF
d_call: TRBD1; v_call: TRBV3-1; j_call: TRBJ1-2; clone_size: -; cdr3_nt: TGTGCCAGCAGCCGCTACGGCAGAGGACAGGGGACCGGCGGCTACACCTTC; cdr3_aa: CASSRYGRGQGTGGYTF
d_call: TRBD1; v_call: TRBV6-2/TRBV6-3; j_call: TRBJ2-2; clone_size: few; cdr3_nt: TGTGCCAGCAGCCTCCGGGACAGGGGGCGACTAGGCGTGGTCACCGGGGAGCTGTTTTTT; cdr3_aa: CASSLRDRGRLGVVTGELFF